The present entry profiles one T cell receptor (beta chain) with its context. V gave up 5 bases and J gave up 0 bases; unmatched junction bases: 1. The CDR3 has 14 amino acids. Germline V CDR1 and CDR2: MNHNS, SASEGT. Sequencing used immunoSEQ multiplex PCR; TCRdb keeps in-frame clones, though not all of them. The profile shows roughly 150,000 clones, 80% to 90% of them singletons. This entry comes from a study of blood T cell repertoires in COVID-19. About the research overall: Sources were T cells, B-cell-depleted T cells, or PBMCs; the material itself was cDNA or gDNA.

Sequencing was done on a sample of peripheral blood. The chain combines TRBV6-1 with TRBJ2-1; 7 nucleotides agree with TRBD2. This clonotype was obtained from a man in his late teens or twenties with COVID-19, enrolled during active disease. The DNA for the CDR3 is TGTGCCAGCAGTCTAGCGGCCTCCTACAATGAGCAGTTCTTC. Its translation is CASSLAASYNEQFF.